The clone carrying this T cell receptor beta chain was counted at least ten times. Its specificity is not known. These data originate in a study of neurological immune-mediated disorders. Study summary: Of around 35 multiple sclerosis patients, some 31 were relapsing-remitting and 3 secondary progressive. Study conclusions and caveats: The repertoires of 18 of 34 multiple sclerosis patients were placed by phylogenetic grouping in a single related-CDR3 cluster, which may be a signature.

With V trimmed by 11 bases and J by 3 bases, 18 bases remained unmatched. Germline CDR1 MNHEY, CDR2 SVGAGI. This CDR3 is built from 17 residues. TCRdb called the 5' RACE reads again in MiXCR, with one record for every CDR3 protein. The sample shows tens of thousands of distinct CDR3 sequences, 3.6% of them seen only once. The sequence derives from a man aged 30-40 years with multiple sclerosis. V gene TRBV6-5 combines with J gene TRBJ2-2; 7 bases agree with TRBD1. What was sequenced was PBMCs. CDR3 sequence: CAVRPGGYSKDTGELFF. DNA of the CDR3: TGTGCCGTGCGTCCAGGGGGTTATAGTAAGGACACCGGGGAGCTGTTTTTT.